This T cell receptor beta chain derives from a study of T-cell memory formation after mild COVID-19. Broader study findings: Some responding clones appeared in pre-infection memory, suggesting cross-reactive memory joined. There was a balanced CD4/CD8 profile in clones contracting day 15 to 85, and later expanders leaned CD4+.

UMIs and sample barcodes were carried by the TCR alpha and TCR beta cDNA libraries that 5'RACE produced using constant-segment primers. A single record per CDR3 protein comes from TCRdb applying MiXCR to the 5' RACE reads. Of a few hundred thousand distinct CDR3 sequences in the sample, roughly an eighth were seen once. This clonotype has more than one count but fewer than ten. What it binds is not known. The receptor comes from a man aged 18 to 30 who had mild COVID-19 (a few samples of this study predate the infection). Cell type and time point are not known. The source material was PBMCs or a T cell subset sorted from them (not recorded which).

The CDR3 loop reads CASSIARDTQYF. CDR3 DNA: TGCGCCAGCAGCATTGCCAGGGATACGCAGTATTTT. V and J are TRBV5-1 and TRBJ2-3; D ambiguous. The CDR3 has 12 amino acids. Germline V gene data show CDR1 as SGHRS and CDR2 as YFSETQ. Trimming removed 4 bases at V and 6 bases at J, with 9 bases between.